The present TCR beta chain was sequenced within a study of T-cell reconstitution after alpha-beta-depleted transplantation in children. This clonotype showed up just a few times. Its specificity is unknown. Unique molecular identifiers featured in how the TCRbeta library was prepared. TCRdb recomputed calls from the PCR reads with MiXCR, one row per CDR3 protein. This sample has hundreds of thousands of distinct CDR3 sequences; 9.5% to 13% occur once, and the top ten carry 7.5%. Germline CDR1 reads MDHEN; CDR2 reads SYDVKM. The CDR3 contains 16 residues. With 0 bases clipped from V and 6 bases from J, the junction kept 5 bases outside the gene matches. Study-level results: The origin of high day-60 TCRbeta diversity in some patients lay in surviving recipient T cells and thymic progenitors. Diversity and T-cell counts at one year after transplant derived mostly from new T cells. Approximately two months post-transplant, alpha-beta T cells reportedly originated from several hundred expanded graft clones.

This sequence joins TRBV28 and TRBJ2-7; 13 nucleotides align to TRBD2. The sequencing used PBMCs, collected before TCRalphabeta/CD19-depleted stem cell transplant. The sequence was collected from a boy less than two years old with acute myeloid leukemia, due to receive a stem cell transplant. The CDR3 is CASSLWTSGRFGEQYF. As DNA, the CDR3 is TGTGCCAGCAGTTTATGGACTAGCGGGAGGTTTGGCGAGCAGTACTTC.